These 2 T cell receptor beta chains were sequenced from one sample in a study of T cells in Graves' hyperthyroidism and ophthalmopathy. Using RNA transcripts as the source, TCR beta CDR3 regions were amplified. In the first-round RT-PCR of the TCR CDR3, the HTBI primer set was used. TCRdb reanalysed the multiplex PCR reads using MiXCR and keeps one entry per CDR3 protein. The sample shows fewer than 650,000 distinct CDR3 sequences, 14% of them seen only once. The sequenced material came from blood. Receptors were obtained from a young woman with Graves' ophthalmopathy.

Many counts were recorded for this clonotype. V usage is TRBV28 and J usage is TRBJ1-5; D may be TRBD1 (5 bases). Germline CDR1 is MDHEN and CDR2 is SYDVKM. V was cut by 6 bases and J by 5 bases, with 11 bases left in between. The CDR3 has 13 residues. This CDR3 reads CASSPTDYQPQHF. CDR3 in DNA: TGTGCCAGCAGCCCGACAGATTATCAGCCCCAGCATTTT.

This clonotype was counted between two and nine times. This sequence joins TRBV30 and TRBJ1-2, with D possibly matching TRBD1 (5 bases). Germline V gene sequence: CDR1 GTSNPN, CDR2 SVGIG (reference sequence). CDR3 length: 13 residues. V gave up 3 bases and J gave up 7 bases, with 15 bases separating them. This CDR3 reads CAWSKGRVPGYTF. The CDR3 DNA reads TGTGCCTGGAGCAAGGGCAGGGTTCCTGGCTACACCTTC. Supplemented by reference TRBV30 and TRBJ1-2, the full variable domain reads SQTIHQWPATLVQPVGSPLSLECTVEGTSNPNLYWYRQAAGRGLQLLFYSVGIGQISSEVPQNLSASRPQDRQFILSSKKLLLSDSGFYLCAWSKGRVPGYTFGSGTRLTVV.